This T cell receptor beta chain was observed in a study of blood T cell repertoires in COVID-19. Generated by immunoSEQ multiplex PCR, the TCRdb table keeps only in-frame clones and is missing some. The sample contains 50,000 to 65,000 clones, 83% of which appear only once. CDR1 and CDR2 (germline): SQVTM, ANQGSEA. V gave up 4 bases and J gave up 6 bases, with 7 bases separating them. This CDR3 is 10 amino acids long. The receptor's source is a human donor in a cohort sampled during active COVID-19. Material: peripheral blood. This chain connects TRBV29-1 to TRBJ2-7; D is uncertain. DNA of the CDR3: TGCAGCGTTGGCACATCCGAGCAGTACTTC. This gives the protein CSVGTSEQYF.